This TCR beta chain was recorded in a study of technical replicates of blood from a few donors. The table came from immunoSEQ multiplex PCR; TCRdb's copy has only in-frame clones and leaves some out. The profile shows about 84,000 clones, around 97% of them singletons. Trimming at V came to 4 bases and at J to 4 bases, leaving 5 bases not matched to a gene. The germline V gene has CDR1 SQVTM and CDR2 ANQGSEA. The CDR3 runs to 14 residues. Source material: T cells isolated from PBMCs. The chain has TRBV29-1 and TRBJ2-7, with 12 bases matching TRBD2. This clonotype originated in a human donor in good health. CDR3: CSVAAGTSGYEQYF. Written as DNA, the CDR3 is TGCAGCGTTGCTGCCGGGACTAGCGGGTACGAGCAGTACTTC.